The 17 T cell receptor beta chains below all came from one sample that was sequenced in a study of post-analysis software for immune sequencing data. Unique molecular identifiers tagged the TCR beta cDNA libraries. MiXCR was run by TCRdb on the PCR reads, yielding one entry per CDR3 protein. The top ten clones hold more than 0.45% of a sample with over 700,000 distinct CDR3 sequences, roughly 30% of them seen once. The study's findings and limits: Roughly five TRBV segments were significantly more frequent in patients than in controls. TRBV5-6, TRBV5-1 and TRBV20-1 were among these segments.

Their target antigens are unknown. Sequences were obtained from blood. The receptor set was obtained from a girl aged 5-17 years with multiple sclerosis.

This clonotype has a handful of counts. The V and J genes are TRBV28 and TRBJ1-2; D gene uncertain. The CDR3 spans 12 residues. The germline V gene encodes CDR1 MDHEN and CDR2 SYDVKM. V lost 5 bases and J lost 4, with 8 bases in between. The CDR3 here is CASSDMGYGYTF. CDR3 coding DNA: TGTGCCAGCAGTGACATGGGCTATGGCTACACCTTC.

V gene TRBV6-6 combines with J gene TRBJ1-5; D is ambiguous. CDR1 is MNHNY, CDR2 SVGAGI, per germline (reference sequence). The CDR3 covers 15 residues. The germline V and J ends were trimmed by 6 bases and 2 bases, with 14 bases remaining between them. For the CDR3, the DNA is TGTGCCAGCAGCCCAGCCCCCCGGGGCAATCAGCCCCAGCATTTT. It specifies CASSPAPRGNQPQHF.

The J gene is TRBJ2-3, the V gene TRBV20-1, with 13 bases aligning to TRBD2. This CDR3 is 16 amino acids long. Losses at the gene ends were 6 bases for V and 2 bases for J; bases not matched to a gene: 8. Germline lookup yields CDR1 DFQATT and CDR2 SNEGSKA (reference sequence). DNA of the CDR3: TGCAGTGCCGAGGGACTAGCGGGGAGGTTCACAGATACGCAGTATTTT. Translating gives CSAEGLAGRFTDTQYF.

The chain joins TRBV6-2 or TRBV6-3 to TRBJ1-2; D is ambiguous. Trimming stripped 6 bases from V and 4 bases from J, with 12 bases between. Germline CDR1 is MNHEY and CDR2 is SVGEGT. The CDR3 sequence is 13 residues long. Here the CDR3 DNA reads TGTGCCAGCAGCCCGGGGATAATCTATGGCTACACCTTC. This codes for CASSPGIIYGYTF.

The V call is TRBV5-6, the J call TRBJ1-5, with D possibly matching TRBD1 (6 bases). CDR1 SGHDT and CDR2 YYEEEE come from the germline V gene. Trimming removed 2 bases from V and 2 bases from J, with 23 bases in between. The CDR3 covers 19 residues. The CDR3 loop is CASSFGVKGGAIGNQPQHF. The CDR3 DNA is TGTGCCAGCAGCTTTGGGGTGAAAGGGGGAGCCATCGGCAATCAGCCCCAGCATTTT.

This clonotype was seen at least ten times. This chain links TRBV27 with TRBJ2-5, with no clear D. V lost 6 bases and J lost 4, with 9 bases in between. There are 12 residues in the CDR3. Per the germline V gene, CDR1 is MNHEY and CDR2 is SMNVEV (reference sequence). For the CDR3, the DNA is TGTGCCAGCAGGACGTACGGAGAGACCCAGTACTTC. Translating gives CASRTYGETQYF.

The chain is built from TRBV7-2 and TRBJ1-1; D gene ambiguous. In germline, CDR1 is SGHTA, CDR2 FQGNSA. There are 12 residues in the CDR3. CDR3 amino acids: CDKTDRWGEAFF. CDR3 DNA: TGTGACAAAACGGATAGGTGGGGTGAAGCTTTCTTT.

This clonotype was seen only a few times. The chain is built from TRBV4-1 and TRBJ1-2; D might be TRBD1 (6 bases). This CDR3 comprises 19 residues. CDR1 is MGHRA and CDR2 is YSYEKL in the germline V gene. The ends were cut back, 0 bases at V and 0 bases at J, with 20 bases in the middle. CDR3 loop: CASSQDPKKRGQANYGYTF. The CDR3 nucleotides are TGCGCCAGCAGCCAAGATCCGAAGAAAAGGGGACAAGCTAACTATGGCTACACCTTC.

A few counts support this clonotype. V usage is TRBV29-1 and J usage is TRBJ2-1; D is perhaps TRBD1 (5 bases). Germline V CDR1 and CDR2: SQVTM, ANQGSEA. The CDR3 has 11 residues. V was pared by 3 bases and J by 7 bases, with 7 bases between. The CDR3 nucleotides read TGCAGCGTTGACCGACAGAATGAGCAGTTCTTC. Translation gives CSVDRQNEQFF.

In this sample, this clonotype turned up a few times. The V and J genes are TRBV4-2 and TRBJ2-1; 7 bases fit TRBD2. Germline values: CDR1 LGHNA, CDR2 YNFKEQ. This CDR3 spans 17 amino acids. J was trimmed by 7 bases and V by 1 base; bases with no gene match: 13. The CDR3 sequence is CASSQGLKRGRLNEQFF. Here the CDR3 DNA reads TGTGCCAGCAGCCAAGGGCTCAAGCGGGGAAGGTTGAATGAGCAGTTCTTC.

A few counts support this clonotype. The V call is TRBV27, the J call TRBJ2-5; unclear D gene. V gave up 3 bases and J gave up 4 bases, with 36 bases separating them. This CDR3 is 22 amino acids long. Germline V CDR1 and CDR2: MNHEY, SMNVEV (reference sequence). CDR3 residues: CASSLPRWTGTKRPGARETQYF. The CDR3 DNA is TGTGCCAGCAGTTTGCCCCGATGGACCGGTACCAAGAGACCCGGCGCCAGAGAGACCCAGTACTTC.

This clonotype was counted only a few times. This chain's CDR3 is CASSPVGIAEAFF. CDR3 bases: TGCGCCAGCAGCCCGGTAGGGATAGCTGAAGCTTTCTTT. This sequence joins TRBV5-1 and TRBJ1-1; D is ambiguous. This CDR3 comprises 13 residues. Per the germline V gene, CDR1 is SGHRS and CDR2 is YFSETQ. With 4 bases removed from V and 6 bases from J, the gap between germline ends came to 13 bases.

The rearrangement links TRBV4-1 to TRBJ2-1, with D possibly being TRBD2 (5 bases). Germline V gene data show CDR1 as MGHRA and CDR2 as YSYEKL. The CDR3 loop spans 16 amino acids. V lost 6 bases, J lost 4 bases, and 19 bases lay in between. The CDR3, as DNA: TGCGCCAGCAGATACACTTTCCGGGAAGATTACAATGAGCAGTTCTTC. Its translation: CASRYTFREDYNEQFF.

This clonotype has more than one count but fewer than ten. DNA for the CDR3: TGCAGTGCTAGGGGGGGTAATACGCAGTATTTT. Residues: CSARGGNTQYF. J is TRBJ2-3 and V is TRBV20-1; TRBD2 is a possible D gene (6 bases). V dropped 3 bases and J dropped 7 bases, with 8 bases sitting between them. The germline V gene encodes CDR1 DFQATT and CDR2 SNEGSKA (reference sequence). The CDR3 loop spans 11 amino acids.

V and J are TRBV11-2 and TRBJ2-1; 7 bases map to TRBD1. With V trimmed by 3 bases and J by 5 bases, 4 bases remained unmatched. Looked up from germline, CDR1 is SGHAT and CDR2 is FQNNGV. CDR3 length: 14 residues. The CDR3 bases are TGTGCCAGCAGCTTGGGACAGCCCCACAATGAGCAGTTCTTC. Translation: CASSLGQPHNEQFF.

The chain carries TRBV7-2 and TRBJ2-7, with 7 bases that match TRBD1. CDR3 length equals 15 residues. The germline CDR1 and CDR2 sequences are SGHTA and FQGNSA. Germline trimming cut 2 bases from V and 6 bases from J; bases unmatched to any gene: 10. CDR3 DNA sequence: TGTGCCAGCAGCTTACGAGACAGGGTCTTTTTCGAGCAGTACTTC. It codes for CASSLRDRVFFEQYF.

The chain couples TRBV29-1 to TRBJ2-1; the match to TRBD1 covers 8 bases. The CDR3 is made up of 15 amino acids. Unmatched junction bases numbered 7, after V lost 6 bases and J lost 0 bases. Germline V CDR1 and CDR2: SQVTM, ANQGSEA. CDR3 coding DNA: TGCAGCGTGGGGACAGGCAGGAGCTCCTACAATGAGCAGTTCTTC. Translation: CSVGTGRSSYNEQFF.